Included here is one T cell receptor beta chain sequence, with context. This specimen belongs to a study of blood T cell repertoires in COVID-19. The overall study: Collection of acute and convalescent COVID-19 samples took place in the United States, Italy and Spain. T cells, B-cell-depleted T cells, or PBMCs supplied cDNA or gDNA.

In the original workflow: Amplified reference gene primers provided the basis for estimating nucleated cell counts. This table comes from immunoSEQ multiplex PCR, and its TCRdb copy is limited to in-frame clones, with some not included. V and J calls and clone size are copied from that table; D and trimming were computed from the DNA. The sample yields 400,000 to 550,000 clones, around 89% seen once. CDR3 length equals 13 residues. Germline CDR1 and CDR2: SGHTA and FQGTGA. V lost 8 bases, J lost 7 bases, and 9 bases stayed unmatched. The clonotype comes from a woman in her thirties with acute or convalescent COVID-19. Material: peripheral blood. The chain combines TRBV7-3 with TRBJ1-2, with 8 bases that match TRBD1. CDR3 coding DNA: TGTGCCAGCGGATCTGGACAGGGAACTGGCTACACCTTC. Translated, it gives CASGSGQGTGYTF.